This T cell receptor (beta chain) stems from a study of blood T cell repertoires in COVID-19. V was clipped by 2 bases and J by 0 bases, with 20 bases between them. Germline V gene lookup returns CDR1 SGHVS and CDR2 FQNEAQ. This CDR3 spans 19 amino acids. This clone was counted once. Profiling relied on immunoSEQ multiplex PCR, and the TCRdb table lists in-frame clones only, not all of them. The sample contains approximately 110,000 clones, about nine tenths of which appear only once. The sequence was obtained from a man aged 40-49 years with acute or convalescent COVID-19. The sample comprised peripheral blood. The chain recombines TRBV7-8 with TRBJ1-3; D is possibly TRBD1 (6 bases). CDR3 in DNA: TGTGCCAGCAGCTTAACCTTCCCGGCGGGGGCCGGCTCTGGAAACACCATATATTTT. Translation gives CASSLTFPAGAGSGNTIYF.